The present entry profiles one T cell receptor (beta chain) with its context. This sample stems from a study of prognosis after radiotherapy for stage I lung cancer. The CDR3 runs to 19 residues. V was pared by 1 base and J by 2 bases, with 9 bases of the junction left unmatched. CDR1 is KGHDR and CDR2 is SFDVKD in the germline V gene. CDR3 of TCR beta was amplified from genomic DNA via a two-round multiplex PCR. With primers specific to each TRBV and TRBJ gene, the first-round PCR was performed. MiXCR, run by TCRdb on the multiplex PCR reads, gives a single entry per CDR3 protein. The data contain under 55,000 distinct CDR3 sequences, about a third of them singletons.

This clonotype was obtained from a donor aged 50 or older with non-small cell lung cancer. The chain links TRBV24-1 to TRBJ2-1, with 11 nucleotides matching TRBD1. The sequenced sample was PBMCs, obtained before or after stereotactic body radiation therapy (not recorded which). CDR3 in DNA: TGTGCCACCAGTGATTTCCCGGACAGGGGGCCCCGCGCCTACAATGAGCAGTTCTTC. Amino acid sequence: CATSDFPDRGPRAYNEQFF.